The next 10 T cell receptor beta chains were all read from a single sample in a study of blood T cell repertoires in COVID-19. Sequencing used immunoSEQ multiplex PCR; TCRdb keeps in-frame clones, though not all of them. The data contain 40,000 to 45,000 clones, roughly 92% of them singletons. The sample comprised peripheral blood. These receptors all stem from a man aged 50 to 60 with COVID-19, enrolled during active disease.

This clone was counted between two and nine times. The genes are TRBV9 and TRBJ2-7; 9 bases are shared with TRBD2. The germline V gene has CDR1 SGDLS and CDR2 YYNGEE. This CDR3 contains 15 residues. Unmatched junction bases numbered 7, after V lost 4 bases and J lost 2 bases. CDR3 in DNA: TGTGCCAGCAGCCTGGGACTAGCTGAGCCCTACGAGCAGTACTTC. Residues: CASSLGLAEPYEQYF.

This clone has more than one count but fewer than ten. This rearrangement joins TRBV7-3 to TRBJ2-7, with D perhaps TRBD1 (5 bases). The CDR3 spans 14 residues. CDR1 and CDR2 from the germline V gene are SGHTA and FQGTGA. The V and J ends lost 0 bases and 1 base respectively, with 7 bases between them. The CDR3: CASSLTDSSYEQYF. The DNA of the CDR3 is TGTGCCAGCAGCTTAACCGACAGTTCCTACGAGCAGTACTTC.

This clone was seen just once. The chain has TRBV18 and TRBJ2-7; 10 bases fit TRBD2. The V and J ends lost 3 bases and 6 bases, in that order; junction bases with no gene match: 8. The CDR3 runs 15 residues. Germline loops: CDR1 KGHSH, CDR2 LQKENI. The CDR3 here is CASSPPGLAEIEQYF. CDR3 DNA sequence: TGTGCCAGCTCACCCCCCGGACTAGCGGAAATCGAGCAGTACTTC. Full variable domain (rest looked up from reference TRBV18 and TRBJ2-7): NAGVMQNPRHLVRRRGQEARLRCSPMKGHSHVYWYRQLPEEGLKFMVYLQKENIIDESGMPKERFSAEFPKEGPSILRIQQVVRGDSAAYFCASSPPGLAEIEQYFGPGTRLTVT.

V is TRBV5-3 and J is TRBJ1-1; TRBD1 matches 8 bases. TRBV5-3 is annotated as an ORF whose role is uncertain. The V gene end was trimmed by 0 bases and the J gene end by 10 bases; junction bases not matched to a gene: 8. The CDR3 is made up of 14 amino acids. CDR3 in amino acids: CARSLGQGAKGAFF. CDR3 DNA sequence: TGTGCCAGAAGCTTGGGGCAGGGGGCAAAGGGAGCTTTCTTT.

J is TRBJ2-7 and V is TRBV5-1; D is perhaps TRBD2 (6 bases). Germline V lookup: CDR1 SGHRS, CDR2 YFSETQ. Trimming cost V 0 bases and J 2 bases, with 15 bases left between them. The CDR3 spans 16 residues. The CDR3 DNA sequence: TGCGCCAGCAGCTTGGCTGTAACGGGACTTACCTACGAGCAGTACTTC. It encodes CASSLAVTGLTYEQYF.

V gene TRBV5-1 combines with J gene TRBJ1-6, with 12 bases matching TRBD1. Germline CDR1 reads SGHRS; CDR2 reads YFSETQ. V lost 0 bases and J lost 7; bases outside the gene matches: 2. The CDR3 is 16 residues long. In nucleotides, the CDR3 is TGCGCCAGCAGCTTGGAGGGACAGGGGGCAAATTCACCCCTCCACTTT. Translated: CASSLEGQGANSPLHF.

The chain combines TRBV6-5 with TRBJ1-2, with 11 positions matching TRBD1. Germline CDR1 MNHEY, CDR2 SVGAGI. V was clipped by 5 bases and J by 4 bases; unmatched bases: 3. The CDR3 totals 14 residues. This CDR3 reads CASSRTGGGYGYTF. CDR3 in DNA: TGTGCCAGCAGTCGGACAGGGGGCGGCTATGGCTACACCTTC.

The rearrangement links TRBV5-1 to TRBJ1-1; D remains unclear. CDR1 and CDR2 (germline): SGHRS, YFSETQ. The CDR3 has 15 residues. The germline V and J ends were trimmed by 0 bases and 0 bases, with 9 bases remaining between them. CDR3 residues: CASSLAPGMNTEAFF. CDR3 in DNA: TGCGCCAGCAGCTTGGCCCCGGGTATGAACACTGAAGCTTTCTTT. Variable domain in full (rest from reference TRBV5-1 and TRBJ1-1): KAGVTQTPRYLIKTRGQQVTLSCSPISGHRSVSWYQQTPGQGLQFLFEYFSETQRNKGNFPGRFSGRQFSNSRSEMNVSTLELGDSALYLCASSLAPGMNTEAFFGQGTRLTVV.

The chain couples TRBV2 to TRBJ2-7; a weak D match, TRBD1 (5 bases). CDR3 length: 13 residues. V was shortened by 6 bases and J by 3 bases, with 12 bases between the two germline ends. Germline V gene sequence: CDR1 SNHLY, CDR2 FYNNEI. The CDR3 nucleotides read TGTGCCAGCAGGCCAGACAGCTACTACGAGCAGTACTTC. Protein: CASRPDSYYEQYF. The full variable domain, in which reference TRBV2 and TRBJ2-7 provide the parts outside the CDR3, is EPEVTQTPSHQVTQMGQEVILRCVPISNHLYFYWYRQILGQKVEFLVSFYNNEISEKSEIFDDQFSVERPDGSNFTLKIRSTKLEDSAMYFCASRPDSYYEQYFGPGTRLTVT.

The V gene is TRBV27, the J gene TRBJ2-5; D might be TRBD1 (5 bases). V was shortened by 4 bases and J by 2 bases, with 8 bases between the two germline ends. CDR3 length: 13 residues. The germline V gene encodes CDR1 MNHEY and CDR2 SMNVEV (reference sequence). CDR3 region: CASSWAGQETQYF. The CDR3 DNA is TGTGCCAGCAGTTGGGCAGGGCAAGAGACCCAGTACTTC.